This TCR beta chain was sequenced for a study of CD8 T cells in Susac syndrome. Sequencing of TCR beta was carried out in blood CD8+ and CD4+ T cells. Negative isolation was applied to CD8+ and CD4+ T cells, and FACS enrichment was applied to TEMRA cells. The authors reverse transcribed about 0.5 to 1 ug RNA with random hexamers. Amplification of TCR beta CDR3 by immunoSEQ multiplex PCR spanned 54 Vbeta and 13 Jbeta. TCRdb redid the calling of the immunoSEQ multiplex PCR reads with MiXCR, one entry per CDR3 protein. The table includes 100,000 or so distinct CDR3 sequences, just under 95% detected once. Germline CDR1 LGHDT, CDR2 YNNKEL (reference sequence). There are 14 residues in the CDR3. V was cut by 4 bases and J by 7 bases, with 14 bases left in between.

The V and J genes are TRBV3-1 and TRBJ1-5; the D gene is possibly TRBD1 (5 bases). The specimen was CD4+ T cells from PBMCs. This receptor was taken from a human donor with Susac syndrome. CDR3: CASSPRWGEQPQHF. CDR3 DNA sequence: TGTGCCAGCAGCCCACGCTGGGGCGAGCAGCCCCAGCATTTT.